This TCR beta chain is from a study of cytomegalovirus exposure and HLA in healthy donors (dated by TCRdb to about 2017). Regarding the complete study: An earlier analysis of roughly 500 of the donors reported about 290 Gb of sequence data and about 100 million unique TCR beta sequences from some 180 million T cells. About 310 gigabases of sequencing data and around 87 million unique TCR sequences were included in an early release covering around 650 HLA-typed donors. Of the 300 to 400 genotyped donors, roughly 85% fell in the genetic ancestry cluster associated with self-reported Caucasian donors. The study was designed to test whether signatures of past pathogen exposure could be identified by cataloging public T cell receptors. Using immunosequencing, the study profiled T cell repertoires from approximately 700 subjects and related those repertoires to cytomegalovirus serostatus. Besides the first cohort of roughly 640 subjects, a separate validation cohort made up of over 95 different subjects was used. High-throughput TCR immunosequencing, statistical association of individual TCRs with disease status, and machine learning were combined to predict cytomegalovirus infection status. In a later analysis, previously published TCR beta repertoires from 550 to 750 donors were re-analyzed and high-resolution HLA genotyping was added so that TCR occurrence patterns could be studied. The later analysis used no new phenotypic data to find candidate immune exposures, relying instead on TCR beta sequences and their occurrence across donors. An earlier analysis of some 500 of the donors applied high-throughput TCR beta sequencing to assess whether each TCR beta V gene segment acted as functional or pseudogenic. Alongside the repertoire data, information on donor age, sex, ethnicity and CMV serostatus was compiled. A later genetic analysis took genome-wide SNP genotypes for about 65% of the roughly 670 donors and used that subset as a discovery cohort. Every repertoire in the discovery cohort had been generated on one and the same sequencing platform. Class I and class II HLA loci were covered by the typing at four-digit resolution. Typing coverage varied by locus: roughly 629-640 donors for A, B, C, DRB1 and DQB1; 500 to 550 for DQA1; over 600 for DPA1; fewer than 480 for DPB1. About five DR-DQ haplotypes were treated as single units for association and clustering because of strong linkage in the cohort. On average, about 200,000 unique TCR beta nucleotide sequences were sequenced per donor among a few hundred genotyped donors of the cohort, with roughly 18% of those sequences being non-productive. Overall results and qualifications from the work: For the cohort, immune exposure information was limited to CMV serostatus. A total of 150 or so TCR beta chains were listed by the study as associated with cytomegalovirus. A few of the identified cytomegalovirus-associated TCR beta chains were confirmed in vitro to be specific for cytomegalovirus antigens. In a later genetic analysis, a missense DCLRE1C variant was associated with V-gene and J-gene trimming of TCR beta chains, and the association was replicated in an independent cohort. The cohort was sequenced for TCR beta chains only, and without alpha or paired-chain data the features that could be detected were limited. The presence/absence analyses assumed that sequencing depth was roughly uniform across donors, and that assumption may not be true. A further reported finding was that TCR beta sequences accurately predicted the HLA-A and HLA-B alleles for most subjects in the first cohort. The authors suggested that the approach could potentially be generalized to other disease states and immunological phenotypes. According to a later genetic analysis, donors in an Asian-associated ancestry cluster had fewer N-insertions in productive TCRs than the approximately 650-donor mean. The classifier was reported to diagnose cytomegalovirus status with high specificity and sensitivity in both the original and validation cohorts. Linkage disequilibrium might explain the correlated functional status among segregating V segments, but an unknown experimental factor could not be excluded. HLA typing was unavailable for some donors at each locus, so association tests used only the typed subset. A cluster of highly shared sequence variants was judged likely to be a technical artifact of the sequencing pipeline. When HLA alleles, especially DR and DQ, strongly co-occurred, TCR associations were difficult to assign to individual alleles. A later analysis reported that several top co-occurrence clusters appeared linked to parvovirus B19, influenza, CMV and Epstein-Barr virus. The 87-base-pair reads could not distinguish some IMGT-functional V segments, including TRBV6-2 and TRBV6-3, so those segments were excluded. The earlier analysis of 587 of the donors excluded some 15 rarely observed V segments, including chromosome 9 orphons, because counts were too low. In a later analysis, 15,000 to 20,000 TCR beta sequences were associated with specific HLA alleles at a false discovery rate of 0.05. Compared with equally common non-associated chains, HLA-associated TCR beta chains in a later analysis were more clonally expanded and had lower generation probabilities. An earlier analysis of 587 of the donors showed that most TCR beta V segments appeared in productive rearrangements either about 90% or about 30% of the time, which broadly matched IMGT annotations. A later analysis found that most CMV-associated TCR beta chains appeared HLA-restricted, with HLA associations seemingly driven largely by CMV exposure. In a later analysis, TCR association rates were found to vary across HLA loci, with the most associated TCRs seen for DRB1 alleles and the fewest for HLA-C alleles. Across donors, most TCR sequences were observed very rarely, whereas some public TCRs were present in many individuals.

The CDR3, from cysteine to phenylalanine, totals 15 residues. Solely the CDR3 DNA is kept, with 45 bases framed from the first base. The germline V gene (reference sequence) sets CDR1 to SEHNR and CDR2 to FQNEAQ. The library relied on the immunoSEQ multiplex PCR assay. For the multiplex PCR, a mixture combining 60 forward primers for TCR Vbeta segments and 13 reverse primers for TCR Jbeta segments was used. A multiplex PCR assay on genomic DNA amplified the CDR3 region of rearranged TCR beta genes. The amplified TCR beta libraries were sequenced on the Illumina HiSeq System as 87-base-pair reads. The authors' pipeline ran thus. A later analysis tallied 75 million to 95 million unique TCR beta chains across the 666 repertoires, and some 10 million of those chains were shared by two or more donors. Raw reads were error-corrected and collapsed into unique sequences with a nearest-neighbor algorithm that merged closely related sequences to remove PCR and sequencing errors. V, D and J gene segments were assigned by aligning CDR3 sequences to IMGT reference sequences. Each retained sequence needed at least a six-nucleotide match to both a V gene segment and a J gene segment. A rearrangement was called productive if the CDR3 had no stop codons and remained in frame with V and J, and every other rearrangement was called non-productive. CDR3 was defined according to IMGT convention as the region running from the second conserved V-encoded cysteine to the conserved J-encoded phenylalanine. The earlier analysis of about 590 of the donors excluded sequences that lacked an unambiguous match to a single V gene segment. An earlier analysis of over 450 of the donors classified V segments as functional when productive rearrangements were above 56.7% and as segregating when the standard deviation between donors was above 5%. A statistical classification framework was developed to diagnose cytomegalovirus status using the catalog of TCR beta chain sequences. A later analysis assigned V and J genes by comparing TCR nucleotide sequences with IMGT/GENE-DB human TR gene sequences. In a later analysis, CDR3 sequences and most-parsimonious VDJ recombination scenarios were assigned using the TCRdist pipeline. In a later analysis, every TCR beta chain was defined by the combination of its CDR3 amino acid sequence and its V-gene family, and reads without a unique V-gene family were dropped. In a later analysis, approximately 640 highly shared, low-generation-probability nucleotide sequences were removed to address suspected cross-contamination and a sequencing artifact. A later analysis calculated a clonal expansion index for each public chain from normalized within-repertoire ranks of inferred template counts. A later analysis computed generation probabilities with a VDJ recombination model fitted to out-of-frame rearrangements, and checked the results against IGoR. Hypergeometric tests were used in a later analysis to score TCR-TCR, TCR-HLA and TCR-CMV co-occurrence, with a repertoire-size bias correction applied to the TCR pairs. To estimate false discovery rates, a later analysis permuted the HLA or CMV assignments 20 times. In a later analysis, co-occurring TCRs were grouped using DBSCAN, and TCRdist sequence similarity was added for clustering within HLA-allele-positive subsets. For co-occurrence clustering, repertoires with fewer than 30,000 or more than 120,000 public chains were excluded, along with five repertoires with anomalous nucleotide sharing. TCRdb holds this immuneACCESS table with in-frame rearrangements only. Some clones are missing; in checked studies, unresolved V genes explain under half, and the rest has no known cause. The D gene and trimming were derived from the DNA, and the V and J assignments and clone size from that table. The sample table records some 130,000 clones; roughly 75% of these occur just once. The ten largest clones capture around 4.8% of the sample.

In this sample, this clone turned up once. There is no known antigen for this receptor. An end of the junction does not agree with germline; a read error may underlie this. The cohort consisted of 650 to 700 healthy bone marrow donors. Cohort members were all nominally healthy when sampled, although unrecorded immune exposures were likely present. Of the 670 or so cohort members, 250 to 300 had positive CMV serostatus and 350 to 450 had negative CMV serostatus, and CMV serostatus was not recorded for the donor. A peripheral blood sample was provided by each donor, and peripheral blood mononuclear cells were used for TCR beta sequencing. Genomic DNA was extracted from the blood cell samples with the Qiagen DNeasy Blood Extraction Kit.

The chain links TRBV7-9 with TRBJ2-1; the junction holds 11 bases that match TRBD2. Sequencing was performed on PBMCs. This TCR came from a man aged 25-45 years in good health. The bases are TGTGCCAGCAGCCTAGCGGGGGGTCCCTACAATGAGCAGTTCTTC. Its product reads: CASSLAGGPYNEQFF.